Here is one TCR beta chain with its context. This CDR3 is also generated by other DNA sequences in the sample. These data come from a study of blood T cell repertoires in COVID-19. Germline loops: CDR1 LGHNT, CDR2 FRNRAP. Trimming shortened V by 0 bases and J by 4 bases, and 7 bases separated the two germline ends. The CDR3 totals 14 residues. Libraries were prepared by immunoSEQ multiplex PCR; TCRdb keeps only in-frame clonotypes and omits some of them. This table has around 160,000 clones, 81% appearing once. Sequencing was performed on peripheral blood. This chain connects TRBV12-5 to TRBJ1-3; maybe TRBD1 (5 bases). The clonotype originates from a human donor with acute or convalescent COVID-19. The donor label of this sample is uncertain. The CDR3, as DNA: TGTGCTAGTGGTTTGGTAGCAGGGGGAAACACCATATATTTT. It encodes CASGLVAGGNTIYF.